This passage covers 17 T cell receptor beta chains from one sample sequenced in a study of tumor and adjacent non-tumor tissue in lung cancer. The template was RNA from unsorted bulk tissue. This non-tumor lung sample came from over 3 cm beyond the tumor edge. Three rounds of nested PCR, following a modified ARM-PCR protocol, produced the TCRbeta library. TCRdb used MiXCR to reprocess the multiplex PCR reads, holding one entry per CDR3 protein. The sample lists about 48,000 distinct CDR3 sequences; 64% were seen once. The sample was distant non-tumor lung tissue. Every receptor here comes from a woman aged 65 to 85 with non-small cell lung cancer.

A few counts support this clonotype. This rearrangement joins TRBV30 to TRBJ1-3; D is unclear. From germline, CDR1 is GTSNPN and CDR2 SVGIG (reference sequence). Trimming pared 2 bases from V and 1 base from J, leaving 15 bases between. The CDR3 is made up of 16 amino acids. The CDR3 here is CAWSLRPLGSGNTIYF. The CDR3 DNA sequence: TGTGCCTGGAGTCTAAGGCCTCTAGGTTCTGGAAACACCATATATTTT. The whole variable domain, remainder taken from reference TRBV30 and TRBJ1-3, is SQTIHQWPATLVQPVGSPLSLECTVEGTSNPNLYWYRQAAGRGLQLLFYSVGIGQISSEVPQNLSASRPQDRQFILSSKKLLLSDSGFYLCAWSLRPLGSGNTIYFGEGSWLTVV.

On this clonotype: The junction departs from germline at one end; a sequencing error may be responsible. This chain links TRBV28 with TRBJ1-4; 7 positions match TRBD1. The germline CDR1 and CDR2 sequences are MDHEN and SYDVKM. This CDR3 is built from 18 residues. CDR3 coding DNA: TGTGACAGCAGCCCCAACCCGGGACAGATCGCAACTAATGAAAAACTGTTTTTT. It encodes CDSSPNPGQIATNEKLFF.

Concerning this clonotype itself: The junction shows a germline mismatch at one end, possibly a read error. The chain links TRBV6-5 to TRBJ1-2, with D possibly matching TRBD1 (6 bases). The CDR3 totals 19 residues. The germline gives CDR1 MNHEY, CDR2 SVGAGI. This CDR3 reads CVSSYSNGTFSGWDYGYTF. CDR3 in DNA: TGTGTCAGCAGTTACTCGAACGGGACATTTTCTGGTTGGGACTATGGCTACACCTTC.

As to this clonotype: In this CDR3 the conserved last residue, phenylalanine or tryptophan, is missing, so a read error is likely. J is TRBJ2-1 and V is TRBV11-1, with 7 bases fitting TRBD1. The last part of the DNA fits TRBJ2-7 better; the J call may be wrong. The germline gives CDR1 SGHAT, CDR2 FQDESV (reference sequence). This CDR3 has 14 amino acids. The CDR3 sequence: CASSIQGPDNEQYL. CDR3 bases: TGTGCCAGCAGCATACAGGGGCCGGACAATGAGCAGTACTTA.

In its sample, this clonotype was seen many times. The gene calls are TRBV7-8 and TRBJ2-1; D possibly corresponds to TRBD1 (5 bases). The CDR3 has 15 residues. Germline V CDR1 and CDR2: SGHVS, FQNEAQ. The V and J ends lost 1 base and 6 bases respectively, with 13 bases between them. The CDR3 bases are TGTGCCAGCAGCTTAGGTCTACAGGCACCCAATGAGCAGTTCTTC. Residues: CASSLGLQAPNEQFF.

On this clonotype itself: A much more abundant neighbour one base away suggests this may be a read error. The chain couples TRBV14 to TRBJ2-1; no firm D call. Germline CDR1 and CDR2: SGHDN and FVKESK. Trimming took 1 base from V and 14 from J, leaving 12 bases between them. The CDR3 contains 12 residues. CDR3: CASSQVKLSKFF. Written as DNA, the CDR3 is TGTGCCAGCAGCCAAGTCAAGTTGTCGAAGTTCTTC.

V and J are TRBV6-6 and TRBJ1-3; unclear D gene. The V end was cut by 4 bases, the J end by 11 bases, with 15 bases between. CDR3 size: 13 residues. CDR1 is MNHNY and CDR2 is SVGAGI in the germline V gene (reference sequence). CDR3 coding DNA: TGTGCCAGCAGTTCTTCATCACAGTCCTCCATATATTTT. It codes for CASSSSSQSSIYF.

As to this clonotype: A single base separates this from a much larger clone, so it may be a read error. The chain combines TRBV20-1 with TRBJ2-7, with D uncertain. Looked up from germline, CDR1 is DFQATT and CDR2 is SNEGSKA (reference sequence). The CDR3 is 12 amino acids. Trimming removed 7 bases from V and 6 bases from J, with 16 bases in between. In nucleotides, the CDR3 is TGCAGTGTTAGTATCTGGGTTGGCGAGCAGTACTTC. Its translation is CSVSIWVGEQYF.

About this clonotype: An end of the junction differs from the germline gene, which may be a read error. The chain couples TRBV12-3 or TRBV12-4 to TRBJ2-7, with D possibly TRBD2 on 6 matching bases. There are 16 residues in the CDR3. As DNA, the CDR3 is TGTGCCAGCAGTCCCGTAGCGGACCATATCTCCTACGAGCAGTATTTC. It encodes CASSPVADHISYEQYF.

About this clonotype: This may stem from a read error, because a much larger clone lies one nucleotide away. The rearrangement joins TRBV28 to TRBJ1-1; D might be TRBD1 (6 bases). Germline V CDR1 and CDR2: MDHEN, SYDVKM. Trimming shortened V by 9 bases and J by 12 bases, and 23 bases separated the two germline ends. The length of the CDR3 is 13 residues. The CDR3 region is CASTSWGAFLTFF. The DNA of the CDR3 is TGTGCCAGTACCTCATGGGGGGCGTTTTTGACTTTCTTT.

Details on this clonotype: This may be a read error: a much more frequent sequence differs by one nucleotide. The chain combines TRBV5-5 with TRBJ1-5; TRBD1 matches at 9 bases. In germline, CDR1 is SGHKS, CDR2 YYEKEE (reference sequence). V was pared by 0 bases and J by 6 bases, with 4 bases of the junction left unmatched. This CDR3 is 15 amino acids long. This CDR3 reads CASSLDRGRVQPQHF. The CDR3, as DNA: TGTGCCAGCAGCTTGGACAGGGGGCGAGTTCAGCCCCAGCATTTT.

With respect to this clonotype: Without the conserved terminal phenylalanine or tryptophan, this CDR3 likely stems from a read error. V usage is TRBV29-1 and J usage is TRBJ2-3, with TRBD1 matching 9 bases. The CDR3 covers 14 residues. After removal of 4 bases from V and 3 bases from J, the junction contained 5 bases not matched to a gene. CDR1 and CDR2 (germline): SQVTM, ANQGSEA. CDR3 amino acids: CSVAGTGQTDTQYY. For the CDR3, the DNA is TGCAGCGTTGCAGGGACAGGGCAAACAGATACGCAGTATTAT.

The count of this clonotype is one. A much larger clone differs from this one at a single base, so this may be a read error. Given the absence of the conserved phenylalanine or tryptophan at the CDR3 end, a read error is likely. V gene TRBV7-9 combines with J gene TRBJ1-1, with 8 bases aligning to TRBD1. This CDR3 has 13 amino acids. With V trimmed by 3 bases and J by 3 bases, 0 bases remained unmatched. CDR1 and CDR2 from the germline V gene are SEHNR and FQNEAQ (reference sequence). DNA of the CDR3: TGTGCCAGCAGCTTGACAGGGGACACTGAAGCTTTCATT. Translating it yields CASSLTGDTEAFI.

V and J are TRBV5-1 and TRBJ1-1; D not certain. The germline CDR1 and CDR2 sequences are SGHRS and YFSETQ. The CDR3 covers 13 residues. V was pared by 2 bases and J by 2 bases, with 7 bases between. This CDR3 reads CASSFQLNTEAFF. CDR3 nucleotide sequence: TGCGCCAGCAGCTTTCAACTAAACACTGAAGCTTTCTTT.

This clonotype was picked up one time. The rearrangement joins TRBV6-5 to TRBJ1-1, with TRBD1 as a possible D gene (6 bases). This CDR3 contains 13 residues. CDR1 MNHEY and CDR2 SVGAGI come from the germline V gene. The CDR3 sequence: CTNSKRGATEAFF. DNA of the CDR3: TGTACCAACAGTAAACGGGGGGCCACTGAAGCTTTCTTT.

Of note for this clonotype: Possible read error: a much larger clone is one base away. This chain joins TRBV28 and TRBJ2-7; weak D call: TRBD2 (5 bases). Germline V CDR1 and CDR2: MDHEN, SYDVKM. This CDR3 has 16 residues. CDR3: CASRRPGGLLSYEHYF. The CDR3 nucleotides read TGTGCCAGCAGACGACCTGGCGGGCTACTCTCCTACGAGCACTACTTC.

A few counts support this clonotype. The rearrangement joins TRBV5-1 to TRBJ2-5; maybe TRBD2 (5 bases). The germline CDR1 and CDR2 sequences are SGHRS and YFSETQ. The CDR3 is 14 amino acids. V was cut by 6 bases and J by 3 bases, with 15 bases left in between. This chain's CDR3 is CASTLPGGEETQYF. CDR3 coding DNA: TGCGCCAGCACCCTCCCCGGAGGCGAAGAGACCCAGTACTTC.